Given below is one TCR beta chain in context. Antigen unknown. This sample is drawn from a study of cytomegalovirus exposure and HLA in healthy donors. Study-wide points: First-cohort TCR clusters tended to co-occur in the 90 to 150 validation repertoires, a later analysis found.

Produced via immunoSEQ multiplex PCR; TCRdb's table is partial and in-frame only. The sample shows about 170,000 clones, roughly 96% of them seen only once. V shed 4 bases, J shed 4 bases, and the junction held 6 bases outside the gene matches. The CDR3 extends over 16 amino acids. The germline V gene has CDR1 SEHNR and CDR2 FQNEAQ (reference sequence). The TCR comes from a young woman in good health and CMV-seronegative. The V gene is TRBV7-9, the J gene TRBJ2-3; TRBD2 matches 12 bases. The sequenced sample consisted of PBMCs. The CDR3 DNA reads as TGTGCCAGCAGCTACCTAGCGGGGGGGCCGCCAGATACGCAGTATTTT. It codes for CASSYLAGGPPDTQYF. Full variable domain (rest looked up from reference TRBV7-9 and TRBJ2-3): DTGVSQNPRHKITKRGQNVTFRCDPISEHNRLYWYRQTLGQGPEFLTYFQNEAQLEKSRLLSDRFSAERPKGSFSTLEIQRTEQGDSAMYLCASSYLAGGPPDTQYFGPGTRLTVL.